A selection of T cell receptor beta chains follows, all from one sample in a study of blood T cell repertoires in COVID-19. Assay: immunoSEQ multiplex PCR; the TCRdb copy retains only in-frame clones and omits some. Of roughly 78,000 clones listed, 88% are singletons. Source material: peripheral blood. The receptors come from a man aged 50 to 60 with acute or convalescent COVID-19. CDR3s include the opening cysteine and the closing phenylalanine or tryptophan. The D gene is left open where the match is weak. Size tells how often a clone was seen (once, few, many) or the class of an expanded clone, and some rows leave it out.

D gene	clone size	V gene	CDR3 length	J gene	CDR3 protein	CDR3 DNA
TRBD2	.	TRBV5-1	17	TRBJ2-3	CASSLGTSGGQGDTQYF	TGCGCCAGCAGCTTGGGGACTAGCGGGGGCCAAGGAGATACGCAGTATTTT
TRBD1	once	TRBV18	15	TRBJ2-1	CASSRVGQGHNEQFF	TGTGCCAGCTCACGGGTCGGACAGGGCCACAATGAGCAGTTCTTC
TRBD1	.	TRBV7-9	18	TRBJ2-7	CASSPRPGTGIKAYEQYF	TGTGCCAGCAGCCCACGTCCCGGGACAGGGATAAAGGCGTACGAGCAGTACTTC
.	.	TRBV12-3/TRBV12-4	13	TRBJ2-7	CASTSTGAYEQYF	TGTGCCAGCACCAGTACAGGTGCCTACGAGCAGTACTTC
.	once	TRBV9	16	TRBJ1-5	CASRVTGTHSNQPQHF	TGTGCCAGCAGAGTTACCGGGACACATAGCAATCAGCCCCAGCATTTT
TRBD1	few	TRBV19	15	TRBJ2-4	CASSAQGATKNIQYF	TGTGCCAGTAGTGCCCAGGGGGCTACCAAAAACATTCAGTACTTC
TRBD1	.	TRBV3-1/TRBV3-2	14	TRBJ1-2	CASRGQGVLGGYTF	TGTGCCAGCAGGGGACAGGGGGTCTTGGGTGGCTACACCTTC
.	.	TRBV5-4	11	TRBJ1-2	CASRTSGGYTF	TGTGCCAGCAGGACATCCGGAGGCTACACCTTC
.	.	TRBV3-1/TRBV3-2	13	TRBJ2-5	CASSDGLQETQYF	TGTGCCAGCAGCGATGGACTACAAGAGACCCAGTACTTC
.	.	TRBV5-1	13	TRBJ2-1	CASSPPNSNEQFF	TGCGCCAGCAGCCCCCCAAATAGTAATGAGCAGTTCTTC
TRBD1	once	TRBV6-5	13	TRBJ2-4	CASTPGGKNIQYF	TGTGCCAGCACTCCAGGGGGCAAAAACATTCAGTACTTC
.	.	TRBV4-2	17	TRBJ2-3	CASSQCCSTSNTDTQYF	TGTGCCAGCAGCCAGTGCTGCTCTACTTCCAACACAGATACGCAGTATTTT
TRBD1	.	TRBV2	14	TRBJ2-7	CASSVRQGAVEQYF	TGTGCCAGCAGTGTGCGACAGGGGGCTGTCGAGCAGTACTTC
.	.	TRBV3-1/TRBV3-2	14	TRBJ1-1	CASSQVEGNTEAFF	TGTGCCAGCAGCCAAGTTGAGGGGAACACTGAAGCTTTCTTT
.	.	TRBV11-2	13	TRBJ1-4	CASSHNTWEKLFF	TGTGCCAGCAGCCACAACACATGGGAAAAACTGTTTTTT
.	.	TRBV5-1	15	TRBJ2-4	CASSLDSLAKNIQYF	TGCGCCAGCAGCTTGGACAGCTTAGCCAAAAACATTCAGTACTTC
.	.	TRBV12-3/TRBV12-4	12	TRBJ2-1	CASSFILTAQFF	TGTGCCAGCAGTTTCATTTTGACAGCCCAGTTCTTC
.	.	TRBV5-1	13	TRBJ2-3	CASSVASTDTQYF	TGCGCCAGCAGCGTAGCAAGCACAGATACGCAGTATTTT
.	.	TRBV14	20	TRBJ2-5	CASSQEPSDQTGTNQETQYF	TGTGCCAGCAGCCAAGAACCATCGGACCAAACCGGGACAAATCAAGAGACCCAGTACTTC
TRBD1	.	TRBV4-2	17	TRBJ1-6	CASSQDPRPGGDSPLHF	TGTGCCAGCAGCCAAGACCCCCGGCCAGGGGGCGATTCACCCCTCCACTTT
.	.	TRBV18	13	TRBJ1-5	CASSGGEGQPQHF	TGTGCCAGCTCGGGGGGTGAGGGCCAGCCCCAGCATTTT
TRBD1	.	TRBV7-2	15	TRBJ2-5	CASSLVTGGWETQYF	TGTGCCAGCAGCTTAGTTACAGGGGGCTGGGAGACCCAGTACTTC
.	.	TRBV27	16	TRBJ1-3	CASSLSGQSSGNTIYF	TGTGCCAGCAGTTTATCGGGACAAAGCTCTGGAAACACCATATATTTT
TRBD1	once	TRBV10-2	15	TRBJ1-2	CASGSARQGSYGYTF	TGCGCCAGCGGCAGCGCTAGACAGGGATCTTATGGCTACACCTTC
TRBD1	.	TRBV27	14	TRBJ1-6	CASGWTGEGSPLHF	TGTGCCAGCGGATGGACAGGGGAAGGTTCACCCCTCCACTTT
.	.	TRBV19	13	TRBJ2-5	CASSMQVQETQYF	TGTGCCAGTAGTATGCAGGTTCAAGAGACCCAGTACTTC
TRBD1	.	TRBV9	15	TRBJ2-2	CASSLGTGATGELFF	TGTGCCAGCAGCCTTGGGACAGGCGCCACCGGGGAGCTGTTTTTT
TRBD1	.	TRBV6-1	19	TRBJ1-6	CASSAPRDRVRSYNSPLHF	TGTGCCAGCAGTGCCCCTCGGGACAGGGTTCGCTCCTATAATTCACCCCTCCACTTT
.	once	TRBV5-1	13	TRBJ2-7	CASSLDSTYEQYF	TGCGCCAGCAGCTTGGACAGCACCTACGAGCAGTACTTC
TRBD1	.	TRBV19	15	TRBJ2-5	CASRLTGVALETQYF	TGTGCCAGCCGATTGACAGGGGTAGCATTGGAGACCCAGTACTTC
.	.	TRBV6-5	15	TRBJ2-2	CASSYSAGDGGELFF	TGTGCCAGCAGTTACTCGGCCGGAGATGGCGGGGAGCTGTTTTTT
TRBD1	.	TRBV30	14	TRBJ2-7	CAWSRGTATYEQYF	TGTGCCTGGAGTAGAGGGACAGCTACCTACGAGCAGTACTTC
TRBD1	.	TRBV19	14	TRBJ2-1	CASSAQGAWGEQFF	TGTGCCAGTAGTGCTCAGGGGGCCTGGGGTGAGCAGTTCTTC
TRBD1	.	TRBV19	15	TRBJ1-5	CASSISRGVNQPQHF	TGTGCCAGTAGTATCAGCAGGGGGGTCAATCAGCCCCAGCATTTT
.	.	TRBV30	14	TRBJ1-6	CAWSVAGNTSPLHF	TGTGCCTGGAGTGTAGCAGGGAACACTTCACCCCTCCACTTT
TRBD1	.	TRBV6-5	14	TRBJ1-5	CASSLGQRNQPQHF	TGTGCCAGCAGCTTGGGACAGAGAAATCAGCCCCAGCATTTT